Reported below is one T cell receptor (beta chain). Its antigen is undetermined. The CDR3 runs 15 residues. Trimming took off 1 base at V and 4 bases at J, with 10 bases between the two ends. This sample was taken from a study of blood T cells in healthy people across ages. Through a sample-barcoded 5' primer and a J-beta primer mix, a second PCR was run for about 6 to 11 cycles. TCRdb re-called the 5' RACE reads with MiXCR, one entry per CDR3 protein. The sample carries more than 550,000 distinct CDR3 sequences, about a fifth recorded once. Study-level findings and limits: There was a strong correlation between TCR beta diversity and naive T cell percentage. For the donors, CMV status was unknown and possibly confounded expanded clonotype changes.

Sequences were obtained from blood. The chain carries TRBV12-3 or TRBV12-4 and TRBJ2-2; D may be TRBD1 or TRBD2 (6 bases each). This sequence originates from a man in his 70s in good health. Here the CDR3 reads CASSLEGGSTGELFF. The CDR3 nucleotides are TGTGCCAGCAGTTTAGAAGGGGGGAGCACCGGGGAGCTGTTTTTT.